This T cell receptor (beta chain) was identified in a study of T cells in localized non-small cell lung cancer (dated by TCRdb to the early 2020s). Notes on the research overall: Comparing tumors with uninvolved tumor-adjacent lungs, the study looked at the T cell repertoires of a few hundred patients with early-stage NSCLC. The cohort consisted of approximately 240 treatment-naive NSCLC patients whose localized lung tumors had been resected. Of the NSCLC patients, around 130 were male and around 99 were female, and the mean age was approximately 69 years. Paper-wide results and their limitations: Because multi-region sequencing of the tumors was not done, intratumor heterogeneity could not be ruled out. Uninvolved tumor-adjacent lung showed the highest T cell clonality, higher than tumor, which suggests more focused antigenic responses in the uninvolved tumor-adjacent lung. Of the top 100 tumor clones, a median of approximately 60 were detected in paired uninvolved adjacent lung; approximately 30 were also among that lung's top 100. Longer overall survival was associated with higher blood T cell density, whereas shorter survival was associated with higher adjacent-lung clonality. Because the study design was exploratory, TCR variables were selected using unadjusted p-values without false-discovery rate correction.

TCR beta CDR3 regions were sequenced from DNA using the immunoSEQ Assay. For the original study's pipeline: T cell density was computed as TCR beta template counts normalized to usable DNA estimated by amplifying housekeeping genes. Using the preseqR package, richness was estimated by extrapolating to 120,000 templates for tissue samples and 400,000 templates for PBMC samples. Clonality was taken to be one minus Pielou's evenness. Tissue-enriched TCRs were identified through differential abundance testing performed on productive amino-acid clonotypes, with a minimum total count of 5 and an alpha of 0.1. The Jaccard Index and the Morisita Overlap Index were used to measure how much the repertoires overlapped between compartments. TCR beta CDR3s were clustered by GLIPH together with public tetramer-defined viral CDR3s, and at least three viral sequences plus V-gene enrichment were required for viral motifs. Not all clones reach the TCRdb copy of this immuneACCESS table, which keeps in-frame sequences only. Checked studies attribute under half of the gap to unresolved V genes and leave the rest unexplained. V, J and clone size are those of that table, while D and trimming were read from the DNA. Recorded for this sample are around 94,000 clones; around 90% of them occurred a single time. Roughly 14% of the sample is held by the ten biggest clonotypes.

From the cysteine through the phenylalanine, the CDR3 covers 15 amino acids. Solely the CDR3 DNA is kept, with 45 bases framed from the first base. The germline V gene supplies CDR1 LGHNA and CDR2 YSLEER. Trimming removed 0 bases from V and 6 bases from J, leaving 14 bases between the germline ends. At diagnosis, peripheral blood, uninvolved tumor-adjacent lung and tumor were collected and were preserved as a mix of fresh-frozen and FFPE material. Blood samples were analyzed as peripheral blood mononuclear cells for TCR repertoire profiling. As to this clone: Its specific antigen is unknown. Base qualities were left out, and no much larger clone turns up one base away.

This specimen was peripheral blood, taken before any cancer treatment. The receptor was derived from a man between 40 and 70 years old with stage I squamous cell lung carcinoma. This sequence uses TRBV4-3 and TRBJ1-2; 5 matching bases give a weak D call of TRBD1. The DNA reads TGCGCCAGCAGCCAAGATCTTGGGGGTTTAGATGGCTACACCTTC. It encodes CASSQDLGGLDGYTF.